This T cell receptor (beta chain) was documented in a study of T cell clones after liver transplantation. For the study at large: Pre-transplant mixed lymphocyte reactions yielded third-party-reactive TCRbeta sequences as comparators for graft-donor-reactive sequences.

This clone has a handful of counts. Method: immunoSEQ multiplex PCR; TCRdb's copy keeps in-frame clones and lacks some. Of fewer than 65,000 clones in the sample, roughly three quarters are singletons; the top ten hold 9.7%. V dropped 4 bases and J dropped 6 bases, with 17 bases sitting between them. Per germline, CDR1 SGHRS and CDR2 YFSETQ. The CDR3 has 15 amino acids. The receptor comes from a human patient who received a liver transplant. Among the T cells, some may be from the graft donor. The chain links TRBV5-1 to TRBJ1-5, with D tentatively TRBD1 (6 bases). Material: CD4+ T cells from blood, obtained at the 22-month timepoint. This CDR3 is CASSIDGGGGQPQHF. The CDR3, as DNA: TGCGCCAGCAGCATTGACGGGGGAGGGGGTCAGCCCCAGCATTTT.